This T cell receptor beta chain stems from a study of identical twins. Study-level findings and limits: Out-of-frame sharing of TCR alpha in monozygotic twins was underestimated by models. The more abundant beta clonotypes in cord blood had fewer insertions, and memory repertoires did not show this.

Using its own MiXCR run on the 5' RACE reads, TCRdb lists one record per CDR3 protein. Of under 400,000 distinct CDR3 sequences in the sample, around 9.7% were seen once. A few counts support this clonotype. Antigen: not known. Trimming shortened V by 2 bases and J by 0 bases, and 16 bases separated the two germline ends. This CDR3 contains 17 residues. Germline CDR1 reads SGHKS; CDR2 reads YYEKEE (reference sequence). This TCR was sampled from a woman in her forties or fifties in good health. Sequencing input: naive T cells sorted from blood. The V and J genes are TRBV5-5 and TRBJ2-3; D is undetermined. CDR3 bases: TGTGCCAGCAGCTTCCGGGTCCTCAGCGACAGCACAGATACGCAGTATTTT. This codes for CASSFRVLSDSTDTQYF.